Following are 30 T cell receptor beta chains from one sample sequenced in a study of cytomegalovirus exposure and HLA in healthy donors. PCR amplification relied on 60 Vbeta primers (plus 13 Jbeta primers). Profiling relied on immunoSEQ multiplex PCR, and the TCRdb table lists in-frame clones only, not all of them. The table shows 150,000 to 200,000 clones, with around nine tenths occurring only once. What was sequenced was PBMCs. The receptor source for this set is a woman aged 18-29 years in good health and CMV-seronegative.

This sequence joins TRBV9 and TRBJ2-6; TRBD1 might be the D (5 bases). Germline V CDR1 and CDR2: SGDLS, YYNGEE. V lost 5 bases and J 2 bases, leaving 11 bases between the germline ends. CDR3 length: 15 amino acids. The CDR3 loop reads CASSQGDPGANVLTF. In nucleotides, the CDR3 is TGTGCCAGCAGTCAGGGTGACCCTGGGGCCAACGTCCTGACTTTC.

This clone appeared once. This sequence joins TRBV4-1 and TRBJ2-7; D is undetermined. The CDR3 loop spans 18 amino acids. Trimming removed 3 bases at V and 0 bases at J, with 21 bases between. CDR1 and CDR2 from the germline V gene are MGHRA and YSYEKL. The CDR3 reads CASSQALILRPTSYEQYF. DNA of the CDR3: TGCGCCAGCAGCCAGGCCCTAATTTTGAGGCCGACCTCCTACGAGCAGTACTTC.

This chain uses TRBV18 with TRBJ2-2, with D maybe TRBD2 (7 bases). The CDR3 consists of 14 residues. Germline loops: CDR1 KGHSH, CDR2 LQKENI. Trimming cost V 6 bases and J 6 bases, with 14 bases left between them. This CDR3 is CASSSAGQSGELFF. The CDR3 nucleotides are TGTGCCAGCTCGTCAGCGGGACAATCCGGGGAGCTGTTTTTT.

This chain uses TRBV11-2 with TRBJ2-7, with 7 bases fitting TRBD2. CDR3 length equals 17 residues. The germline CDR1 and CDR2 sequences are SGHAT and FQNNGV. V dropped 3 bases and J dropped 0; count of bases not matched to a gene: 11. CDR3 sequence: CASSLGGAGEASYEQYF. The CDR3 bases are TGTGCCAGCAGCTTGGGAGGGGCGGGGGAAGCCTCCTACGAGCAGTACTTC.

The chain uses TRBV9 and TRBJ2-3; 10 nucleotides agree with TRBD2. The V and J ends lost 5 bases and 6 bases, in that order; junction bases with no gene match: 9. Germline V CDR1 and CDR2: SGDLS, YYNGEE. CDR3 size: 15 residues. CDR3 sequence reads: CASSTSGATGDTQYF. The CDR3 DNA sequence: TGTGCCAGCAGTACTAGCGGGGCCACGGGTGATACGCAGTATTTT.

The V call is TRBV28, the J call TRBJ2-7, with D unclear. The CDR3 covers 14 residues. The germline V gene has CDR1 MDHEN and CDR2 SYDVKM. Trimming removed 9 bases at V and 3 bases at J, with 18 bases between. The CDR3 protein is CASLNGGENYEQYF. Here the CDR3 DNA reads TGTGCCAGTTTGAATGGCGGAGAAAACTACGAGCAGTACTTC.

The V gene is TRBV5-1, the J gene TRBJ2-7; the match to TRBD2 covers 9 bases. This CDR3 comprises 15 residues. In germline, CDR1 is SGHRS, CDR2 YFSETQ. The V gene end was trimmed by 3 bases and the J gene end by 4 bases; junction bases not matched to a gene: 8. CDR3 sequence reads: CASSSLAGYRYEQYF. The CDR3 DNA follows: TGCGCCAGCAGCTCCCTAGCGGGATATCGGTACGAGCAGTACTTC.

This chain links TRBV6-1 with TRBJ2-1, with TRBD1 as a possible D gene (6 bases). The germline V and J ends were trimmed by 6 bases and 2 bases, with 14 bases remaining between them. The CDR3 has 15 amino acids. The germline V gene has CDR1 MNHNS and CDR2 SASEGT. CDR3: CASRRTALTYNEQFF. The CDR3 region has the DNA TGTGCCAGCAGACGGACAGCCTTGACCTACAATGAGCAGTTCTTC.

This clone was recorded once. The chain uses TRBV2 and TRBJ1-5; D unclear. The germline V gene encodes CDR1 SNHLY and CDR2 FYNNEI. This CDR3 spans 18 amino acids. V lost 6 bases and J 1 base, leaving 22 bases between the germline ends. This CDR3 is CASSTLARAGRSNQPQHF. The CDR3 DNA reads TGTGCCAGCAGCACTCTTGCGAGGGCGGGGAGGAGCAATCAGCCCCAGCATTTT.

This chain uses TRBV7-8 with TRBJ2-7, with 7 bases identical to TRBD1. The V and J ends lost 6 bases and 6 bases, in that order; junction bases with no gene match: 5. This CDR3 has 12 amino acids. Germline CDR1 reads SGHVS; CDR2 reads FQNEAQ. This chain's CDR3 is CASRRTGVEQYF. CDR3 bases: TGTGCCAGCAGGCGAACAGGGGTCGAGCAGTACTTC.

This chain uses TRBV6-1 with TRBJ2-2; 7 nucleotides agree with TRBD2. J lost 0 bases, V lost 11 bases, and 3 bases had no gene match. This CDR3 spans 13 amino acids. Germline assignment: CDR1 MNHNS and CDR2 SASEGT. CDR3 nucleotides: TGTGCCGGGGGGGGGACGAACACCGGGGAGCTGTTTTTT. Encoded protein: CAGGGTNTGELFF.

The chain joins TRBV6-4 to TRBJ1-2, with 7 positions matching TRBD1. V dropped 1 base and J dropped 5; count of bases not matched to a gene: 1. The CDR3 extends over 13 amino acids. The germline V gene has CDR1 MRHNA and CDR2 SNTAGT. CDR3 nucleotides: TGTGCCAGCAGTGACTTGACAGGGTATGGCTACACCTTC. Translating gives CASSDLTGYGYTF.

This chain joins TRBV5-4 and TRBJ2-1; perhaps TRBD2 as D (6 bases). Trimming left V 4 bases short and J 6 bases short, with 17 bases between. The CDR3 totals 15 residues. CDR1 is SGHNT, CDR2 YYREEE, per germline (reference sequence). CDR3 region: CASSTGLTRSNEQFF. CDR3 bases: TGTGCCAGCAGCACAGGACTAACCCGGAGCAATGAGCAGTTCTTC. Drawing the rest from reference TRBV5-4 and TRBJ2-1, the complete variable domain is ETGVTQSPTHLIKTRGQQVTLRCSSQSGHNTVSWYQQALGQGPQFIFQYYREEENGRGNFPPRFSGLQFPNYSSELNVNALELDDSALYLCASSTGLTRSNEQFFGPGTRLTVL.

The chain links TRBV6-6 to TRBJ2-2, with D perhaps matching TRBD1 (6 bases). Germline V CDR1 and CDR2: MNHNY, SVGAGI (reference sequence). This CDR3 comprises 16 residues. With 5 bases removed from V and 0 bases from J, the gap between germline ends came to 13 bases. The CDR3: CASSNPDRPNTGELFF. The DNA for the CDR3 is TGTGCCAGCAGTAACCCTGACAGGCCGAACACCGGGGAGCTGTTTTTT.

The chain employs TRBV2 and TRBJ1-1; D may be TRBD1 (6 bases). This CDR3 spans 13 amino acids. The germline V and J ends were trimmed by 6 bases and 4 bases, with 12 bases remaining between them. Germline lookup yields CDR1 SNHLY and CDR2 FYNNEI. The CDR3 region has the DNA TGTGCCAGCAGACCAACAGGGCCCACTGAAGCTTTCTTT. Protein sequence: CASRPTGPTEAFF. Complete variable domain (other parts from reference TRBV2 and TRBJ1-1): EPEVTQTPSHQVTQMGQEVILRCVPISNHLYFYWYRQILGQKVEFLVSFYNNEISEKSEIFDDQFSVERPDGSNFTLKIRSTKLEDSAMYFCASRPTGPTEAFFGQGTRLTVV.

V and J are TRBV5-1 and TRBJ2-7, with D maybe TRBD1 (6 bases). Trimming removed 3 bases at V and 4 bases at J, with 14 bases between. This CDR3 spans 14 amino acids. Germline CDR1 SGHRS, CDR2 YFSETQ. CDR3 amino acids: CASSSPAGTYEQYF. DNA for the CDR3: TGCGCCAGCAGCTCCCCGGCCGGGACATACGAGCAGTACTTC.

Only one count was recorded for this clone. This chain links TRBV5-4 with TRBJ2-3; 9 nucleotides line up with TRBD1. From germline, CDR1 is SGHNT and CDR2 YYREEE (reference sequence). The CDR3 is 18 amino acids. The V segment lost 2 bases and the J segment 2 bases; nucleotides outside the gene matches: 12. CDR3 sequence: CASSFRQGGKGDTDTQYF. CDR3 coding DNA: TGTGCCAGCAGCTTCAGACAGGGGGGAAAGGGGGACACAGATACGCAGTATTTT.

The chain combines TRBV19 with TRBJ1-1, with TRBD1 identical over 7 bases. With V trimmed by 3 bases and J by 8 bases, 3 bases remained unmatched. Germline lookup yields CDR1 LNHDA and CDR2 SQIVND (reference sequence). The CDR3 has 12 amino acids. In DNA form, the CDR3 reads TGTGCCAGTAGTATCTCACAGGGGGAAGCTTTCTTT. Translated, it gives CASSISQGEAFF. The full variable domain, with the rest looked up from reference TRBV19 and TRBJ1-1, is DGGITQSPKYLFRKEGQNVTLSCEQNLNHDAMYWYRQDPGQGLRLIYYSQIVNDFQKGDIAEGYSVSREKKESFPLTVTSAQKNPTAFYLCASSISQGEAFFGQGTRLTVV.

V and J are TRBV19 and TRBJ1-1; the match to TRBD1 covers 7 bases. This CDR3 is built from 15 residues. Trimming removed 7 bases from V and 0 bases from J; junction bases left unmatched: 8. Germline V gives CDR1 LNHDA, CDR2 SQIVND (reference sequence). The CDR3 region is CASITRDRVNTEAFF. As DNA, the CDR3 is TGTGCCAGTATCACTAGAGACAGGGTGAACACTGAAGCTTTCTTT.

In DNA form, the CDR3 reads TGTGCCAGCAGTCAGCTTGGAGGGTCAACCAAAAACATTCAGTACTTC. Protein: CASSQLGGSTKNIQYF. This chain uses TRBV2 with TRBJ2-4; TRBD2 is a possible D gene (6 bases). This CDR3 spans 16 amino acids. Deletions cut 5 bases from V and 2 bases from J, with 16 bases between. In germline, CDR1 is SNHLY, CDR2 FYNNEI.

As to this clone: Relative to the germline gene, one junction end is altered; a read error may explain this. CDR3 residues: CASSHTGLHGYPF. The CDR3 coding sequence is TGTGCCAGCAGTCATACAGGGTTGCATGGCTACCCCTTC. The V call is TRBV6-5, the J call TRBJ1-2; the D gene is possibly TRBD1 (6 bases). The CDR3 covers 13 residues. Germline CDR1 reads MNHEY; CDR2 reads SVGAGI.

The chain uses TRBV7-6 and TRBJ2-6; no definite D call. Germline CDR1 and CDR2: SGHVS and FNYEAQ. The CDR3 is 17 residues long. The germline V and J ends were trimmed by 5 bases and 1 base, with 15 bases remaining between them. The CDR3 spells CASSHPVRLSGANVLTF. Here the CDR3 DNA reads TGTGCCAGCAGCCACCCCGTGAGGCTGTCTGGGGCCAACGTCCTGACTTTC.

This chain connects TRBV28 to TRBJ2-7; D perhaps matches TRBD1 (5 bases). Deletions cut 5 bases from V and 5 bases from J, with 19 bases between. This CDR3 has 15 residues. Germline lookup yields CDR1 MDHEN and CDR2 SYDVKM. CDR3 protein: CASSPLARPRDEQYF. CDR3 DNA sequence: TGTGCCAGCAGTCCCTTGGCAAGGCCCAGGGACGAGCAGTACTTC.

The chain combines TRBV19 with TRBJ2-5; possibly TRBD1 for D (6 bases). The ends were cut back, 6 bases at V and 8 bases at J, with 13 bases in the middle. CDR3 length equals 12 residues. Germline CDR1 and CDR2: LNHDA and SQIVND (reference sequence). The CDR3 bases are TGTGCCAGTAGATCGGACAGTCCCACCCAGTACTTC. Its protein product is CASRSDSPTQYF.

The rearrangement links TRBV6-1 to TRBJ2-7; possibly TRBD2 for D (6 bases). V shed 6 bases and J shed 5 bases, with 20 bases lying between them. CDR3 length: 15 residues. The germline V gene encodes CDR1 MNHNS and CDR2 SASEGT. For the CDR3, the DNA is TGTGCCAGCAGCGGGAGTCTTACGGGGTCCCACGAGCAGTACTTC. As protein: CASSGSLTGSHEQYF.

V is TRBV9 and J is TRBJ2-5; maybe TRBD1 (6 bases). The ends were cut back, 0 bases at V and 4 bases at J, with 10 bases in the middle. The CDR3 has 14 amino acids. Germline CDR1 and CDR2: SGDLS and YYNGEE. CDR3 nucleotides: TGTGCCAGCAGCGTAGTGGGGGCAGGAGAGACCCAGTACTTC. Amino acid sequence: CASSVVGAGETQYF.

Here the CDR3 DNA reads TGTGCCAGCAGCAATCCGACAGGGGTTAGCAATCAGCCCCAGCATTTT. Its protein is CASSNPTGVSNQPQHF. V is TRBV21-1 and J is TRBJ1-5; the D segment call TRBD1 is taken from the table without a DNA check. TRBV21-1 represents a pseudogene. This CDR3 has 16 amino acids.

V gene TRBV6-1 combines with J gene TRBJ2-5; no reliable D call. The DNA matches TRBJ2-7 better at its end, which makes the J call doubtful. There are 10 residues in the CDR3. Germline V gene lookup returns CDR1 MNHNS and CDR2 SASEGT. The CDR3 protein is CASSDLEQYF. The CDR3 region has the DNA TGTGCCAGCAGTGACCTCGAGCAGTACTTC.

The rearrangement joins TRBV18 to TRBJ2-7; D not certain. CDR3 length: 14 amino acids. Germline CDR1 and CDR2: KGHSH and LQKENI. The V gene lost 2 bases and the J gene lost 2 bases, with 10 bases spanning the gap. CDR3 sequence: CASSPNSQAYEQYF. CDR3 in DNA: TGTGCCAGCTCACCAAACTCCCAGGCCTACGAGCAGTACTTC. Drawing the rest from reference TRBV18 and TRBJ2-7, the complete variable domain is NAGVMQNPRHLVRRRGQEARLRCSPMKGHSHVYWYRQLPEEGLKFMVYLQKENIIDESGMPKERFSAEFPKEGPSILRIQQVVRGDSAAYFCASSPNSQAYEQYFGPGTRLTVT.

The chain employs TRBV13 and TRBJ2-1; TRBD2 agrees at 9 bases. The CDR3 length is 13 residues. V dropped 7 bases and J dropped 9; count of bases not matched to a gene: 7. CDR1 is PRHDT, CDR2 FYEKMQ, per germline (reference sequence). The CDR3 DNA sequence: TGTGCCAGCAATAGCGGGGGTATCGGTGAGCAGTTCTTC. This codes for CASNSGGIGEQFF.